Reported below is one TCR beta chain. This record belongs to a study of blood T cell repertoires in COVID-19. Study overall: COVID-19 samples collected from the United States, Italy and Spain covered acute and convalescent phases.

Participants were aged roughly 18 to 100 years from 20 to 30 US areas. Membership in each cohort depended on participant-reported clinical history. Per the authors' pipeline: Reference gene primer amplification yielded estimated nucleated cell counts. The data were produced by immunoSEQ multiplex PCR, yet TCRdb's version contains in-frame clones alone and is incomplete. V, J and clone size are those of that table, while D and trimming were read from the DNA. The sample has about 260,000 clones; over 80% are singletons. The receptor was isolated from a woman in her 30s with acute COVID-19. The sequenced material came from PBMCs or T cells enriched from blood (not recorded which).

The CDR3 nucleotides read TGCGCCAGCAGCTTGGGACTAGCTCTCGATGAGCAGTTCTTC. As protein: CASSLGLALDEQFF. V is TRBV5-1 and J is TRBJ2-1, with 7 bases fitting TRBD2. CDR1 is SGHRS, CDR2 YFSETQ, per germline. There are 14 residues in the CDR3. Trimming at V came to 0 bases and at J to 8 bases, leaving 5 bases not matched to a gene.